The 2 T cell receptor beta chains in this list originate from one sample, sequenced in a study of T-cell memory formation after mild COVID-19 (dated by TCRdb to about 2021). The method was 5' RACE. The run used an Illumina NovaSeq 6000. Starting from the raw public reads, TCRdb applied fastp trimming at Q25, assembled clones with MiXCR and retained in-frame beta chains. Identical CDR3 proteins give one entry, which carries the most common genes and DNA. This sample has roughly 450,000 distinct CDR3 sequences in its table, and approximately 18% of those were observed once. The ten top clones hold about 22% of the sample. The sample comprised PBMCs or a T cell subset sorted from them (not recorded which). Receptors originate from a man in his late teens or twenties who had mild COVID-19 (a few samples of this study predate the infection). The sample titles of this study are shuffled in the database, so cell type and time point are left out; the donor was told from shared clones.

V is TRBV30 and J is TRBJ2-1; D gene uncertain. The length of the CDR3 is 12 residues. Trimming pared 3 bases from V and 3 bases from J, leaving 6 bases between. Germline lookup yields CDR1 GTSNPN and CDR2 SVGIG (reference sequence). The CDR3: CAWSVGYNEQFF. Written as DNA, the CDR3 is TGTGCCTGGAGCGTGGGCTACAATGAGCAGTTCTTC.

This clonotype was seen only a few times. This sequence joins TRBV3-1 and TRBJ1-1; D gene uncertain. Trimming left V 3 bases short and J 3 bases short, with 17 bases between. The CDR3 extends over 16 amino acids. Per germline, CDR1 LGHDT and CDR2 YNNKEL (reference sequence). Here the CDR3 reads CASSHAGVTLDTEAFF. DNA of the CDR3: TGTGCCAGCAGCCACGCCGGGGTGACATTAGACACTGAAGCTTTCTTT.